Each of the 16 T cell receptor beta chains below was sequenced from the same sample in a study of shared clonotypes between healthy human individuals. TCRdb keeps only in-frame clones here, not all; method: immunoSEQ multiplex PCR. Found here are fewer than 1.8 million clones, roughly 98.5% of them singletons; the top ten hold approximately 0.4%. Material for sequencing was naive CD4+ T cells sorted from blood. Described subset: CD45RA+ positively selected. The receptors here all came from a man aged 25 to 45 in good health.

This chain uses TRBV5-4 with TRBJ2-7; 8 bases align to TRBD2. CDR3 length equals 15 residues. V shed 5 bases and J 0 bases; nucleotides not matched to a gene: 7. The V gene's germline CDR1 is SGHNT and CDR2 YYREEE (reference sequence). CDR3 nucleotides: TGTGCCAGCAGTGAGAGGAGCGGGAGCTCCTACGAGCAGTACTTC. Protein product: CASSERSGSSYEQYF.

The chain carries TRBV19 and TRBJ2-2; 16 bases match TRBD2. Germline assignment: CDR1 LNHDA and CDR2 SQIVND (reference sequence). After removal of 3 bases from V and 2 bases from J, the junction contained 3 bases not matched to a gene. The CDR3 runs to 18 residues. The CDR3 nucleotides read TGTGCCAGTAGTATGGGGACTAGCGGGAGGGCCAACACCGGGGAGCTGTTTTTT. Translating gives CASSMGTSGRANTGELFF.

This rearrangement joins TRBV9 to TRBJ1-2, with D perhaps TRBD1 (5 bases). CDR3 length equals 17 residues. Deletions cut 0 bases from V and 4 bases from J, with 19 bases between. Germline V gives CDR1 SGDLS, CDR2 YYNGEE. The CDR3: CASSVELRGTGTYGYTF. The CDR3 DNA reads TGTGCCAGCAGCGTAGAATTGCGGGGGACGGGTACCTATGGCTACACCTTC.

The chain uses TRBV7-2 and TRBJ1-2; 7 nucleotides align to TRBD1. From germline, CDR1 is SGHTA and CDR2 FQGNSA. Unmatched junction bases numbered 4, after V lost 5 bases and J lost 1 base. There are 14 residues in the CDR3. The CDR3 bases are TGTGCCAGCAGCCGACAGGGAATTAACTATGGCTACACCTTC. Residues: CASSRQGINYGYTF.

The chain joins TRBV12-5 to TRBJ2-1; D perhaps matches TRBD2 (6 bases). The CDR3 totals 14 residues. Germline values: CDR1 LGHNT, CDR2 FRNRAP. Trimming stripped 10 bases from V and 2 bases from J, with 15 bases between. CDR3 DNA: TGTGCTATTGTTAGGGGCGGGGCCTACAATGAGCAGTTCTTC. Translating gives CAIVRGGAYNEQFF.

V is TRBV19 and J is TRBJ2-7; TRBD1 agrees at 9 bases. Germline V gene lookup returns CDR1 LNHDA and CDR2 SQIVND (reference sequence). With V trimmed by 7 bases and J by 5 bases, 6 bases remained unmatched. The CDR3 runs 13 residues. The CDR3 nucleotides read TGTGCCAGTAATCCCCGGGACAGGGACGAGCAGTACTTC. Protein sequence: CASNPRDRDEQYF.

This clone was seen only once. The chain is built from TRBV27 and TRBJ1-5; a weak D match, TRBD1 (6 bases). The CDR3 has 14 residues. The germline V gene encodes CDR1 MNHEY and CDR2 SMNVEV (reference sequence). Trimming pared 2 bases from V and 7 bases from J, leaving 12 bases between. This CDR3 reads CASSLQGTKQPQHF. The CDR3 region has the DNA TGTGCCAGCAGTTTACAGGGGACAAAACAGCCCCAGCATTTT.

The chain carries TRBV11-2 and TRBJ2-5; no clear D gene. CDR1 and CDR2 from the germline V gene are SGHAT and FQNNGV. V was clipped by 2 bases and J by 5 bases, with 21 bases between them. The CDR3 extends over 17 amino acids. The CDR3 protein is CASSLSPKGPVWETQYF. The CDR3 coding sequence is TGTGCCAGCAGCTTAAGCCCTAAGGGCCCGGTGTGGGAGACCCAGTACTTC.

The genes are TRBV5-1 and TRBJ2-3; 7 bases are shared with TRBD1. The germline V gene has CDR1 SGHRS and CDR2 YFSETQ. The CDR3 totals 15 residues. J was trimmed by 3 bases and V by 0 bases; bases with no gene match: 4. CDR3 protein: CASSLGQGKTDTQYF. In DNA form, the CDR3 reads TGCGCCAGCAGCTTGGGACAGGGTAAAACAGATACGCAGTATTTT.

The chain joins TRBV11-2 to TRBJ2-1, with TRBD2 matching 7 bases. Germline loops: CDR1 SGHAT, CDR2 FQNNGV. V was clipped by 8 bases and J by 0 bases; unmatched bases: 7. The CDR3 loop spans 15 amino acids. CDR3 in DNA: TGTGCCAGCCCGGGCGGGGGAAGCTCCTACAATGAGCAGTTCTTC. This sequence encodes CASPGGGSSYNEQFF.

J is TRBJ2-1 and V is TRBV13; D is perhaps TRBD2 (7 bases). The V end lost 7 bases, the J end lost 1 base, and 14 bases lay between the germline ends. Germline values: CDR1 PRHDT, CDR2 FYEKMQ (reference sequence). The CDR3 sequence is 15 residues long. For the CDR3, the DNA is TGTGCCAGCACCCTGGGGGGGCCATCCTACAATGAGCAGTTCTTC. It specifies CASTLGGPSYNEQFF.

The J gene is TRBJ2-7, the V gene TRBV7-9; TRBD2 matches at 15 bases. With 5 bases clipped from V and 7 bases from J, the junction kept 6 bases outside the gene matches. CDR3 length: 15 residues. Germline CDR1 and CDR2: SEHNR and FQNEAQ (reference sequence). The CDR3 nucleotides read TGTGCCAGCAGCCCATGGACTAGCGGGAGGGGGGAGCAGTACTTC. As protein: CASSPWTSGRGEQYF.

This rearrangement joins TRBV18 to TRBJ2-1, with D possibly matching TRBD2 (7 bases). Trimming pared 4 bases from V and 4 bases from J, leaving 11 bases between. Germline lookup yields CDR1 KGHSH and CDR2 LQKENI. The CDR3 runs 14 residues. CDR3 in DNA: TGTGCCAGCTCACTCGAGGGGGGGTACAATGAGCAGTTCTTC. This codes for CASSLEGGYNEQFF.

The genes are TRBV5-1 and TRBJ2-3; the match to TRBD1 covers 7 bases. Trimming removed 4 bases from V and 6 bases from J; junction bases left unmatched: 2. Germline CDR1 is SGHRS and CDR2 is YFSETQ. This CDR3 spans 12 amino acids. The CDR3 region is CASSGDSDTQYF. The DNA for the CDR3 is TGCGCCAGCAGCGGGGACAGTGATACGCAGTATTTT.

V usage is TRBV5-5 and J usage is TRBJ2-7; 7 bases agree with TRBD1. The germline CDR1 and CDR2 sequences are SGHKS and YYEKEE (reference sequence). CDR3 length: 14 amino acids. After removal of 2 bases from V and 6 bases from J, the junction contained 8 bases not matched to a gene. This CDR3 reads CASSLPDRVAEQYF. In DNA, the CDR3 is TGTGCCAGCAGCTTACCCGACAGGGTGGCCGAGCAGTACTTC.

V gene TRBV5-4 combines with J gene TRBJ2-2; 11 bases agree with TRBD2. V shed 6 bases and J 5 bases; nucleotides not matched to a gene: 3. The germline gives CDR1 SGHNT, CDR2 YYREEE (reference sequence). CDR3 length: 14 residues. CDR3 DNA: TGTGCCAGCAACTTAGCGGGAGGGACCGGGGAGCTGTTTTTT. It specifies CASNLAGGTGELFF.